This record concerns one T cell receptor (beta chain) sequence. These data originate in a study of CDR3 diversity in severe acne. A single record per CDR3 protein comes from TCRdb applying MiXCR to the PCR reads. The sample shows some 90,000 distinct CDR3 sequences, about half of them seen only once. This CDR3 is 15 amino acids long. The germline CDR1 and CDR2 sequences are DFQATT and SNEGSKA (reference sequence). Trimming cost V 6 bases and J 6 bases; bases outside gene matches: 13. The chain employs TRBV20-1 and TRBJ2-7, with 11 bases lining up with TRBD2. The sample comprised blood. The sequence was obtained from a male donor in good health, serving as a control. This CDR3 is CSAFSGTSGVSEQYF. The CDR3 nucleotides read TGCAGTGCCTTCTCCGGGACTAGCGGAGTAAGCGAGCAGTACTTC.